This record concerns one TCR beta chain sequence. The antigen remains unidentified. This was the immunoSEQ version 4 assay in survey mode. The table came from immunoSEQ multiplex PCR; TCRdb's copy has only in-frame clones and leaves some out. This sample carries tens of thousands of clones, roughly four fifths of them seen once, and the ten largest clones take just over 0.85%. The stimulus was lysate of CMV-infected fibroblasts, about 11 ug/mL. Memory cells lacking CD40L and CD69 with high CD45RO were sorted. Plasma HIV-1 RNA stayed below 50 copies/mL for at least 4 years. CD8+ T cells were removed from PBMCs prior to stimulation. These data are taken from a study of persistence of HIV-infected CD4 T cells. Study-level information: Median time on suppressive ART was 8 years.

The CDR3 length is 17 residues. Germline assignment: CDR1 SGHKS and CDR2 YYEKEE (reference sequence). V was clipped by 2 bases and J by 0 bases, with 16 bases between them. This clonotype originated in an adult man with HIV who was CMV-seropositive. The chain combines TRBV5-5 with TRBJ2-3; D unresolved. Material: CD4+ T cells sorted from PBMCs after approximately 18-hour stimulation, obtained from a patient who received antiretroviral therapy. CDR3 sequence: CASSLQQHRFSTDTQYF. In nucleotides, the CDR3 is TGTGCCAGCAGCTTACAACAGCACCGTTTTAGCACAGATACGCAGTATTTT.